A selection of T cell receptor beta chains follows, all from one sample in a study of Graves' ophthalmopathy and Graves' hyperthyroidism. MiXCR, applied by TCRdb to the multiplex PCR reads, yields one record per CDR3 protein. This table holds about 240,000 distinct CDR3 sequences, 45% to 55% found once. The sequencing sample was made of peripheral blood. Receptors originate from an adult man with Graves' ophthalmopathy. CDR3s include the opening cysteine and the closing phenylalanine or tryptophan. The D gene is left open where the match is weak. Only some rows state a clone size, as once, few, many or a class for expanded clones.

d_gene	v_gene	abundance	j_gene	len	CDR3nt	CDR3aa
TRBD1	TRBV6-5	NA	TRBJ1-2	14	TGTGCCAGCAGCTCCGGACAGGGGGCGGTGAAGAACACCTTC	CASSSGQGAVKNTF
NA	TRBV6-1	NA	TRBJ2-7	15	TGTGCCAGCAGTGGGGACACCAGGAGCTCCTACGAGCAGTACTTC	CASSGDTRSSYEQYF
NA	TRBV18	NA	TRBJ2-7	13	TGTGCCAGCTCACCAAGATTCCAGGGCGAGCAGTACTTC	CASSPRFQGEQYF
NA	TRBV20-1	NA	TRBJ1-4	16	TGCAGTGCTAGAGCGTCTAACCGGGCAACTAATGAAAAACTGTTTTTT	CSARASNRATNEKLFF
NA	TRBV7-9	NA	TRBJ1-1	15	TGTGCCAGCGGCTTAGCGATAAGTTACGACACTGAAGCTTTCTTT	CASGLAISYDTEAFF
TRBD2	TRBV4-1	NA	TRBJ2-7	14	TGCGCCAGCAGCCAAGCGGGACTAGCGGGGGAGCAGTACTTC	CASSQAGLAGEQYF
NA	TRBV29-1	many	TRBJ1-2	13	TGCAGCGTTGAAGTCCAGGATCTCTATGGCTACACCTTC	CSVEVQDLYGYTF
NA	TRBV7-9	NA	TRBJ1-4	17	TGTGCCAGCAGCCCTGGGAGGGCCTTTAACCTTAATGAAAAACTGTTTTTT	CASSPGRAFNLNEKLFF
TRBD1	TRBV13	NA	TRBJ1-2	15	TGTGCCAGCAGCTTTCTATTCAGGGGGCGTAAGGGCTACACCTTC	CASSFLFRGRKGYTF
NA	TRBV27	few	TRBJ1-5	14	TGTGCCAGCAGTGTCGACAGGAGCAATCAGCCCCAGCATTTT	CASSVDRSNQPQHF
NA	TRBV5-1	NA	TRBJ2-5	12	TGCGCCAGCAGCTTGGGGGATGGGACCCAGCACTTC	CASSLGDGTQHF
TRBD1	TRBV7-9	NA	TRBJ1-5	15	TGTGCCAGCAGCTCTTCCGGGACAGGAGATCAGCCCCAGCATTTT	CASSSSGTGDQPQHF
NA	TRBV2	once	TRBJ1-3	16	TGTGCCAGCAGTTTGGGTCTGGGGGTTCCTGGAAACACCATATATTTT	CASSLGLGVPGNTIYF
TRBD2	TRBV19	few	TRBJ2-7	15	TGTGCCAGTAGTATAGAAAGCGGGAGAATTTACGAGCAGTACTTC	CASSIESGRIYEQYF
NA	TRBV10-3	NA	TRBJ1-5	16	TGTGCCATCAGTGAGTCGGCCGGCAGGGAGGGGCGGCCCCAGCATTTT	CAISESAGREGRPQHF
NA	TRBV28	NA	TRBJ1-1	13	TGTGCCAGCAGTACAGGGCGTTACACTGAAGCTTTCTTT	CASSTGRYTEAFF
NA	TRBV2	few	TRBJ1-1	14	TGTGCCAGCAGTGACTCAGGCGGAAACACTGAAGCTTTCTTT	CASSDSGGNTEAFF
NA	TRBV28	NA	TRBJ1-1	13	TGTGCCAGCAGTTTAGAATCCCACACTGAAGCTTTCTTT	CASSLESHTEAFF
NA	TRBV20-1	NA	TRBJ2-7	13	TGCAGTGCGCACTCGGGGTTCTCCTACGAGCAGTACTTC	CSAHSGFSYEQYF
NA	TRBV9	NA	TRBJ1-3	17	TGTGCCAGCAGCGCTAGCCGGGGACGGCACTCTGGAAACACCATATATTTT	CASSASRGRHSGNTIYF
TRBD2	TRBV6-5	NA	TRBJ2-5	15	TGTGCCAGCAACGAACTAGCGGGAGACAGAAAGACCCAGTACTTC	CASNELAGDRKTQYF
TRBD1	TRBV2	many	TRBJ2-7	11	TGTGCCAGCAGTGAAGGGGGGGGACAGGGCTTC	CASSEGGGQGF
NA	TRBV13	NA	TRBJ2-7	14	TGTGCCAGCAGCCCTCGGGGGAAACCCTACGAGCAGTACTTC	CASSPRGKPYEQYF
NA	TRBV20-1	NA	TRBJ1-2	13	TGCAGTGCTAGAGGGACGGCGAACTATGGCTACACCTTC	CSARGTANYGYTF
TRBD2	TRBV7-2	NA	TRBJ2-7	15	TGTGCCAGCAGCTTGACTAGCGGGAGAGTCTACGAGCAGTACTTC	CASSLTSGRVYEQYF
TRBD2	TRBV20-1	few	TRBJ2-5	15	TGCAGTGCTAGGAGCGGGGGGGGGAACCAAGAGACCCAGTACTTC	CSARSGGGNQETQYF
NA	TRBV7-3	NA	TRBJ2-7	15	TGTGCTAGCAGCGCCAGGGCAGGGAGTACCTACGAGCAGTACTTC	CASSARAGSTYEQYF
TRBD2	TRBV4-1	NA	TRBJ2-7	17	TGCGCCAGCAGCCAAGATAGCGGGAGCCCTGAGGGGTACGGGCAGTACTTC	CASSQDSGSPEGYGQYF
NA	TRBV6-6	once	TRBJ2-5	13	TGTGCCAGCAGCCAATCAGCGCAAGAGACCCAGTACTTC	CASSQSAQETQYF
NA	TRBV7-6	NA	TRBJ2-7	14	TGTGCCAGCAGCCCTCGGACCCAGTCCTACGAGCAGTACTTC	CASSPRTQSYEQYF
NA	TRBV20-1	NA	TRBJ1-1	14	TGCAGTGCTAGGGGGGCACAGGGACGCACTGAAGCTTTCTTT	CSARGAQGRTEAFF
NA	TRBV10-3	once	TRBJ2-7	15	TGTGCCAGCAGTTACTCGGGGGCAAGCTCCTACGAGCAGTACTTC	CASSYSGASSYEQYF
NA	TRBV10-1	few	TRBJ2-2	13	TGCGCCAGCAGTGAGTCGATCACCGGGGAGCTGTTTTTT	CASSESITGELFF
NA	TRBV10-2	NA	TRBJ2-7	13	TGCGCCAGCAGGAAGGAGGGGAGGTACGAGCAGTACTTC	CASRKEGRYEQYF
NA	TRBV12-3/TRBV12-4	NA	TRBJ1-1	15	TGTGCCAGCACTTCGGCCAGGGCAATGAACACTGAAGCTTTCTTT	CASTSARAMNTEAFF
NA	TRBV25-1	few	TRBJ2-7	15	TGTGCCAGCAGTGAGAAGTATCGAGGGAACTACGAGCAGTACTTC	CASSEKYRGNYEQYF
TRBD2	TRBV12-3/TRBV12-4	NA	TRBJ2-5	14	TGTGCCAGCACTCGGACTAGCGGACAAGAGACCCAGTACTTC	CASTRTSGQETQYF